Detailed here is one T cell receptor (beta chain). Investigators profiled TCR beta VDJ and CDR3 from genomic DNA template. Each CDR3 protein gets one entry after TCRdb re-called the reads with MiXCR. Counted here are approximately 45,000 distinct CDR3 sequences, about three quarters occurring once; the ten biggest clones make up 34%. The sample comes from a study of CD8+CD57+ T cells in acquired aplastic anemia. Study context: In CD4+ cells, healthy donors produced an average of about 10 million reads.

CDR1 SEHNR and CDR2 FQNEAQ come from the germline V gene (reference sequence). This CDR3 is built from 13 residues. Trimming stripped 4 bases from V and 4 bases from J, with 11 bases between. Sequences were obtained from sorted CD4+, CD8+, or CD8+CD57+ T cells (not recorded which) from PBMCs. The receptor was isolated from a human donor in good health, serving as a control. The chain recombines TRBV7-9 with TRBJ2-7; TRBD2 might be the D (5 bases). The CDR3 DNA follows: TGTGCCAGCAGCTATGGGCTAGCTTACGAGCAGTACTTC. It translates to CASSYGLAYEQYF.